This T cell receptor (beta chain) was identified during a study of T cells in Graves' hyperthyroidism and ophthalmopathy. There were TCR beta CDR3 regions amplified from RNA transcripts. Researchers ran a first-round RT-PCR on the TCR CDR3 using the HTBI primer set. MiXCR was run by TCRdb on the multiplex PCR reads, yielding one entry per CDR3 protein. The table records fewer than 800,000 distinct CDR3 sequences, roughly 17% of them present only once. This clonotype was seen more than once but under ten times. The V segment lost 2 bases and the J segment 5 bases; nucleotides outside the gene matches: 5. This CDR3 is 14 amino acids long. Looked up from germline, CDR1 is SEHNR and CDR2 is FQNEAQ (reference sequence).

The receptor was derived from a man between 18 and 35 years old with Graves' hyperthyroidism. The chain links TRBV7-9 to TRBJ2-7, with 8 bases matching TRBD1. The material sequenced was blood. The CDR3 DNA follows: TGTGCCAGCAGCTTAACGGACAGGGCTAACGAGCAGTACTTC. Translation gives CASSLTDRANEQYF.